The 24 T cell receptor beta chains reported below all come from one sample, sequenced in a study of early T cells in non-severe SARS-CoV-2 infection. In TCRdb, the 5' RACE reads were re-called with MiXCR into one record per CDR3 protein. The data show some 71,000 distinct CDR3 sequences, 11% seen once. The sequences come from whole blood, collected at baseline. The source is an adult who was a healthcare worker with PCR-confirmed SARS-CoV-2 infection or an uninfected control (not recorded which).

This clonotype appeared a few times. The chain uses TRBV6-6 and TRBJ2-5; 12 bases match TRBD2. With V trimmed by 7 bases and J by 0 bases, 9 bases remained unmatched. Germline CDR1 and CDR2: MNHNY and SVGAGI (reference sequence). The CDR3 is 17 residues long. CDR3 bases: TGTGCCAGCACCAGACTAGCGGGGGACCTGTACCAAGAGACCCAGTACTTC. Its protein is CASTRLAGDLYQETQYF.

This clonotype was counted ten times or more. This chain joins TRBV5-1 and TRBJ2-1; 7 positions agree with TRBD2. Trimming at V came to 2 bases and at J to 4 bases, leaving 6 bases not matched to a gene. The CDR3 runs 15 residues. Germline CDR1 SGHRS, CDR2 YFSETQ. The CDR3 DNA is TGCGCCAGCAGCTTTGGAGGGAGGGTATACAATGAGCAGTTCTTC. It is translated as CASSFGGRVYNEQFF.

Written as DNA, the CDR3 is TGTGCCAGCAGCACGACGGCCAGGGGGCTAACCGGGGAGCTGTTTTTT. Its protein is CASSTTARGLTGELFF. The gene calls are TRBV5-5 and TRBJ2-2; TRBD1 matches at 8 bases. CDR1 is SGHKS, CDR2 YYEKEE, per germline (reference sequence). J gave up 5 bases and V 4 bases, and 10 bases lay outside the gene matches. The CDR3 runs 16 residues.

The chain combines TRBV20-1 with TRBJ2-1, with 7 positions matching TRBD2. J lost 0 bases, V lost 3 bases, and 8 bases had no gene match. Looked up from germline, CDR1 is DFQATT and CDR2 is SNEGSKA (reference sequence). The CDR3 sequence is 16 residues long. Written as DNA, the CDR3 is TGCAGTGCTAGTGGGTATGGGAGGGCCTCCTACAATGAGCAGTTCTTC. Protein product: CSASGYGRASYNEQFF.

The genes are TRBV29-1 and TRBJ1-5; D unclear. V was pared by 4 bases and J by 10 bases, with 17 bases between. Germline CDR1 is SQVTM and CDR2 is ANQGSEA. CDR3 length: 13 residues. The CDR3 DNA follows: TGCAGCGTTGGTGAAGCGGGCGGGGAACCCCAGCATTTT. Protein sequence: CSVGEAGGEPQHF.

The chain is built from TRBV6-5 and TRBJ1-6; 7 bases agree with TRBD1. The trim removed 6 bases at V and 11 bases at J, leaving 16 bases unmatched. The CDR3 consists of 16 residues. CDR1 is MNHEY, CDR2 SVGAGI, per germline. CDR3 amino acids: CASRNPGTVPNPPLHF. In DNA, the CDR3 is TGTGCCAGCAGGAATCCCGGGACAGTCCCCAATCCACCCCTCCACTTT.

This clonotype was seen repeatedly, ten times or more. The junction departs from the called germline gene at one end, perhaps through a read error. The chain carries TRBV7-7 and TRBJ2-1; D not resolved. Germline loops: CDR1 SSHAT, CDR2 FNYEAQ (reference sequence). CDR3 length equals 13 residues. The CDR3, as DNA: TGTGCTAGCAGCTTGACAAGTTTAGATGAGCAGTTCTTC. Its protein product is CASSLTSLDEQFF. Using reference TRBV7-7 and TRBJ2-1 for the parts outside the CDR3, the full variable domain is GAGVSQSPRYKVTKRGQDVTLRCDPISSHATLYWYQQALGQGPEFLTYFNYEAQPDKSGLPSDRFSAERPEGSISTLTIQRTEQRDSAMYRCASSLTSLDEQFFGPGTRLTVL.

This sequence joins TRBV3-1 and TRBJ2-3; TRBD2 matches at 9 bases. This CDR3 region has 17 residues. J was trimmed by 4 bases and V by 0 bases; bases with no gene match: 8. In germline, CDR1 is LGHDT, CDR2 YNNKEL (reference sequence). The CDR3 region has the DNA TGTGCCAGCAGCCAAGATACGTGGCGGGGGGGCGCAGATACGCAGTATTTT. Amino acid sequence: CASSQDTWRGGADTQYF.

Many counts were recorded for this clonotype. The chain joins TRBV7-9 to TRBJ2-3, with TRBD2 matching over 13 bases. The V gene end was trimmed by 5 bases and the J gene end by 1 base; junction bases not matched to a gene: 15. This CDR3 is 20 amino acids long. Germline V gene lookup returns CDR1 SEHNR and CDR2 FQNEAQ (reference sequence). DNA of the CDR3: TGTGCCAGCAGCCCAGCCCCCCGGACTAGCGGGAGATCGCGCACAGATACGCAGTATTTT. Its translation is CASSPAPRTSGRSRTDTQYF.

The chain recombines TRBV5-1 with TRBJ1-4; TRBD1 aligns across 7 bases. This CDR3 has 16 residues. V shed 0 bases, J shed 5 bases, and the junction held 7 bases outside the gene matches. Germline V CDR1 and CDR2: SGHRS, YFSETQ. CDR3 sequence reads: CASSLAGTAMNEKLFF. The CDR3, as DNA: TGCGCCAGCAGCTTGGCCGGGACAGCCATGAATGAAAAACTGTTTTTT.

This clonotype was counted between two and nine times. The chain employs TRBV30 and TRBJ2-5; no definite D call. With 0 bases removed from V and 2 bases from J, the gap between germline ends came to 7 bases. The length of the CDR3 is 13 residues. In germline, CDR1 is GTSNPN, CDR2 SVGIG (reference sequence). The CDR3 protein is CAWSVGMQETQYF. The CDR3 nucleotides read TGTGCCTGGAGTGTAGGAATGCAAGAGACCCAGTACTTC.

In this sample, this clonotype turned up a few times. V is TRBV7-9 and J is TRBJ2-1; tentative D call: TRBD2 (6 bases). Germline values: CDR1 SEHNR, CDR2 FQNEAQ (reference sequence). This CDR3 has 16 amino acids. V was clipped by 0 bases and J by 7 bases, with 16 bases between them. The CDR3 sequence is CASSLAELGGRNEQFF. The CDR3 bases are TGTGCCAGCAGCTTAGCAGAGTTAGGAGGGAGGAATGAGCAGTTCTTC. The full variable domain, in which reference TRBV7-9 and TRBJ2-1 provide the parts outside the CDR3, is DTGVSQNPRHKITKRGQNVTFRCDPISEHNRLYWYRQTLGQGPEFLTYFQNEAQLEKSRLLSDRFSAERPKGSFSTLEIQRTEQGDSAMYLCASSLAELGGRNEQFFGPGTRLTVL.

This clonotype was picked up a small number of times. The chain is built from TRBV12-3 or TRBV12-4 and TRBJ1-1; 9 bases align to TRBD1. With 5 bases clipped from V and 5 bases from J, the junction kept 12 bases outside the gene matches. The CDR3 contains 16 residues. The CDR3 protein is CASSLLPQGAGTEAFF. The CDR3 region has the DNA TGTGCCAGCAGTCTCCTCCCACAGGGGGCAGGAACTGAAGCTTTCTTT.

The chain combines TRBV6-2 or TRBV6-3 with TRBJ2-2, with 9 bases matching TRBD2. V gave up 3 bases and J gave up 1 base; unmatched junction bases: 3. This CDR3 is 16 amino acids long. Germline lookup yields CDR1 MNHEY and CDR2 SVGEGT. Here the CDR3 reads CASSYRGRGNTGELFF. The CDR3 bases are TGTGCCAGCAGTTATCGCGGGAGGGGGAACACCGGGGAGCTGTTTTTT.

This clonotype was detected many times. The rearrangement joins TRBV12-3 or TRBV12-4 to TRBJ1-1; no firm D call. Trimming removed 5 bases from V and 1 base from J, with 11 bases in between. The CDR3 totals 14 residues. CDR3 DNA sequence: TGTGCCAGCAGTAAGGGCGGCCCGAACACTGAAGCTTTCTTT. This codes for CASSKGGPNTEAFF.

The table lists this clonotype with many counts. V usage is TRBV10-2 and J usage is TRBJ2-3; the D is unclear. The CDR3 contains 14 residues. CDR1 and CDR2 from the germline V gene are WSHSY and SAAADI. V lost 4 bases and J lost 3, with 11 bases in between. In DNA form, the CDR3 reads TGCGCCAGCAGTGGACAAAGAGAGACAGATACGCAGTATTTT. It encodes CASSGQRETDTQYF.

This clonotype was seen many times. The V and J genes are TRBV10-2 and TRBJ1-2; D unresolved. Trimming took off 7 bases at V and 7 bases at J, with 16 bases between the two ends. The CDR3 consists of 13 residues. Per the germline V gene, CDR1 is WSHSY and CDR2 is SAAADI. The CDR3 spells CASTQTLVRGYTF. The CDR3 DNA follows: TGCGCCAGCACCCAGACATTAGTTCGTGGCTACACCTTC.

The V gene is TRBV12-3 or TRBV12-4, the J gene TRBJ2-1, with D tentatively TRBD2 (5 bases). The CDR3 length is 13 residues. With 2 bases removed from V and 14 bases from J, the gap between germline ends came to 16 bases. CDR3: CASSLLTPLAEFF. The CDR3 bases are TGTGCCAGCAGTTTACTAACCCCCCTAGCCGAGTTCTTC.

This clonotype was found many times. V and J are TRBV18 and TRBJ1-2, with 9 nucleotides matching TRBD1. Looked up from germline, CDR1 is KGHSH and CDR2 is LQKENI. CDR3 length equals 18 residues. Trimming took 1 base from V and 1 from J; bases not matched to a gene: 10. CDR3 DNA sequence: TGTGCCAGCTCACCACTTACAGGGGGCCAGAATTTTAACTATGGCTACACCTTC. Its translation: CASSPLTGGQNFNYGYTF.

In its sample, this clonotype was seen a few times. The gene calls are TRBV5-5 and TRBJ2-5; 8 nucleotides match TRBD1. Germline lookup yields CDR1 SGHKS and CDR2 YYEKEE (reference sequence). The CDR3 contains 15 residues. V was pared by 2 bases and J by 4 bases, with 7 bases of the junction left unmatched. As DNA, the CDR3 is TGTGCCAGCAGCTTTTCAGGGGGCGCGGGAGAGACCCAGTACTTC. It specifies CASSFSGGAGETQYF.

This clonotype was seen a few times. The rearrangement uses TRBV4-1 and TRBJ2-7; tentative D call: TRBD2 (5 bases). The CDR3 is made up of 15 amino acids. Germline V gene lookup returns CDR1 MGHRA and CDR2 YSYEKL. The V end lost 4 bases, the J end lost 3 bases, and 16 bases lay between the germline ends. The CDR3 protein is CASSPLSSFNYEQYF. The CDR3 region has the DNA TGCGCCAGCAGCCCTCTCTCTAGCTTTAACTACGAGCAGTACTTC.

The chain links TRBV2 to TRBJ1-6; D may be TRBD1 (6 bases). The CDR3 totals 13 residues. Trimming took off 7 bases at V and 14 bases at J, with 18 bases between the two ends. The germline CDR1 and CDR2 sequences are SNHLY and FYNNEI. CDR3 coding DNA: TGTGCCAGCAAGGGGGGACGCGCAATGACCCTCCACTTT. Protein product: CASKGGRAMTLHF.

This clonotype was counted between two and nine times. The chain employs TRBV6-2 or TRBV6-3 and TRBJ2-6; 7 bases are a match to TRBD2. After removal of 3 bases from V and 2 bases from J, the junction contained 7 bases not matched to a gene. Germline loops: CDR1 MNHEY, CDR2 SVGEGT. The CDR3 runs to 17 residues. CDR3 protein: CASSYGRGRPGANVLTF. DNA of the CDR3: TGTGCCAGCAGTTATGGGAGGGGTCGACCTGGGGCCAACGTCCTGACTTTC.

This clonotype was seen a handful of times. The rearrangement uses TRBV3-1 and TRBJ1-3, with D uncertain. The CDR3 contains 16 residues. Per germline, CDR1 LGHDT and CDR2 YNNKEL (reference sequence). The V end was cut by 4 bases, the J end by 3 bases, with 16 bases between. The CDR3 nucleotides are TGTGCCAGCAGCCGCAATCGGGAGATTGGTGGAAACACCATATATTTT. Translating it yields CASSRNREIGGNTIYF.